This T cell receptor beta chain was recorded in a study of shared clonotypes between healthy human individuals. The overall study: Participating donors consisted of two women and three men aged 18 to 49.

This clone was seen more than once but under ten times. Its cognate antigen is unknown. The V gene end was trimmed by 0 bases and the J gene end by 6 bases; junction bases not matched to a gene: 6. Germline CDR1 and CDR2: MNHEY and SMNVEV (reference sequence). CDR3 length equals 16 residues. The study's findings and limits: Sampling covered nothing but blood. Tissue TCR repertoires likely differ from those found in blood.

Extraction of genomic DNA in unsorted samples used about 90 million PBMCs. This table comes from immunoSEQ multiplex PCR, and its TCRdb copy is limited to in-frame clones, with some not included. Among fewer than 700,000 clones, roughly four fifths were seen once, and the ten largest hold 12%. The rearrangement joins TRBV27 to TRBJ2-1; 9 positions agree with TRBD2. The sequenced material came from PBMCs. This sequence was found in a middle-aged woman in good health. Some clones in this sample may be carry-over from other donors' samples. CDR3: CASSLSGGRALNEQFF. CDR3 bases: TGTGCCAGCAGTTTATCGGGCGGGAGGGCCCTCAATGAGCAGTTCTTC.